One sample yielded the 32 T cell receptor beta chains listed below, sequenced in a study of cytomegalovirus exposure and HLA in healthy donors (dated by TCRdb to 2015 to 2018). Library preparation employed the immunoSEQ multiplex PCR assay. A mixture of 60 forward primers for TCR Vbeta segments and 13 reverse primers for TCR Jbeta segments was used in the multiplex PCR. This immuneACCESS table, as held by TCRdb, lists in-frame sequences with V and J called but not all clones. Of the missing ones, under half trace to an unresolved V gene in checked studies; the others have no known cause. This sample comprises approximately 220,000 clones, about 81% of them detected only once. In total, the top ten clones hold approximately 6% of the sample. The sample comprised PBMCs. These receptors all stem from a man aged 40-49 years in good health and CMV-seropositive.

CDR3 in amino acids: CASRLTSGSGADTQYF. CDR3 nucleotides: TGTGCCAGCAGATTGACTAGCGGGAGCGGCGCAGATACGCAGTATTTT. The chain uses TRBV2 and TRBJ2-3; 12 bases are shared with TRBD2. V trimming: 6 bases; J trimming: 4 bases; junction bases outside the gene matches: 8. Germline CDR1 SNHLY, CDR2 FYNNEI. The length of the CDR3 is 16 residues.

The rearrangement joins TRBV4-1 to TRBJ2-7; 7 bases fit TRBD1. Germline V gives CDR1 MGHRA, CDR2 YSYEKL. This CDR3 comprises 14 residues. The V and J ends lost 0 bases and 7 bases, in that order; junction bases with no gene match: 6. The CDR3 is CASSQDRGIGEQYV. The CDR3 DNA reads as TGCGCCAGCAGCCAAGACAGGGGGATAGGGGAGCAGTACGTC.

The chain links TRBV7-8 to TRBJ2-7, with 9 bases lining up with TRBD1. The junction had 10 bases not matched to a gene; V was cut back by 7 bases and J by 3 bases. This CDR3 is built from 15 residues. From germline, CDR1 is SGHVS and CDR2 FQNEAQ. The CDR3 sequence is CASNLGQGVNYEQYV. CDR3 DNA: TGTGCCAGCAACTTGGGACAGGGAGTCAACTACGAGCAGTACGTC.

The gene calls are TRBV5-4 and TRBJ2-7; TRBD2 matches at 12 bases. The CDR3 runs to 14 residues. V lost 4 bases to trimming and J lost 7 bases; unmatched junction nucleotides: 6. Germline V gene data show CDR1 as SGHNT and CDR2 as YYREEE (reference sequence). The DNA of the CDR3 is TGTGCCAGCAGCCCGGGACTAGCGGGTGTAGAGCAGTACTTC. Translating gives CASSPGLAGVEQYF.

This clone was counted a single time. The chain has TRBV6-1 and TRBJ1-5; D remains unclear. The CDR3 extends over 13 amino acids. CDR1 MNHNS and CDR2 SASEGT come from the germline V gene. Trimming pared 2 bases from V and 9 bases from J, leaving 11 bases between. CDR3 sequence reads: CASSESPPGPQHF. CDR3 nucleotide sequence: TGTGCCAGCAGTGAATCCCCCCCGGGGCCCCAGCATTTT.

With regard to this clone: The sample carries other DNA sequences with the same CDR3. The gene calls are TRBV4-1 and TRBJ1-5; TRBD1 is a possible D gene (6 bases). Trimming cost V 0 bases and J 2 bases, with 14 bases left between them. Germline V CDR1 and CDR2: MGHRA, YSYEKL. The CDR3 runs 17 residues. The CDR3 sequence: CASSQDPTGLGNQPQHF. Here the CDR3 DNA reads TGCGCCAGCAGCCAAGATCCGACAGGCCTGGGCAATCAGCCCCAGCATTTT.

Comment on this clone: Other DNA sequences in this sample translate to the same CDR3. The rearrangement uses TRBV7-3 and TRBJ1-5, with TRBD1 as a possible D gene (5 bases). Germline loops: CDR1 SGHTA, CDR2 FQGTGA. This CDR3 is 13 amino acids long. V lost 2 bases and J lost 6, with 8 bases in between. The CDR3: CASSLRGGQPQHF. The CDR3 coding sequence is TGTGCCAGCAGCTTACGCGGGGGTCAGCCCCAGCATTTT.

This clone was seen a single time. The DNA for the CDR3 is TGTGCCAGCAGCTTAGGAGGGATCGGGGAGCTGTTTTTT. It yields the protein CASSLGGIGELFF. The chain couples TRBV11-3 to TRBJ2-2, with TRBD2 as a possible D gene (5 bases). The V gene lost 1 base and the J gene lost 7 bases, with 7 bases spanning the gap. Germline CDR1 reads SGHNT; CDR2 reads YENEEA. The CDR3 is 13 residues long. The complete variable domain, with remaining parts taken from reference TRBV11-3 and TRBJ2-2, reads EAGVVQSPRYKIIEKKQPVAFWCNPISGHNTLYWYLQNLGQGPELLIRYENEEAVDDSQLPKDRFSAERLKGVDSTLKIQPAELGDSAVYLCASSLGGIGELFFGEGSRLTVL.

The chain joins TRBV7-9 to TRBJ1-2; D not resolved. The germline gives CDR1 SEHNR, CDR2 FQNEAQ (reference sequence). Trimming left V 5 bases short and J 1 base short, with 8 bases between. The length of the CDR3 is 13 residues. In DNA form, the CDR3 reads TGTGCCAGCAGCCCGGGAGTTAACTATGGCTACACCTTC. It specifies CASSPGVNYGYTF.

The rearrangement uses TRBV5-1 and TRBJ1-4; possible D gene TRBD1, 5 bases. CDR1 is SGHRS and CDR2 is YFSETQ in the germline V gene. The germline V and J ends were trimmed by 4 bases and 5 bases, with 12 bases remaining between them. CDR3 size: 14 residues. The CDR3 DNA is TGCGCCAGCAGCGTCGGGGGGAAGAATGAAAAACTGTTTTTT. It yields the protein CASSVGGKNEKLFF.

V and J are TRBV6-5 and TRBJ1-1; no definite D call. Germline CDR1 and CDR2: MNHEY and SVGAGI. This CDR3 region has 14 residues. V was shortened by 2 bases and J by 0 bases, with 7 bases between the two germline ends. CDR3: CASSYHSLNTEAFF. CDR3 in DNA: TGTGCCAGCAGTTACCATAGCTTGAACACTGAAGCTTTCTTT.

The chain joins TRBV27 to TRBJ1-4, with D possibly being TRBD1 (5 bases). V was pared by 1 base and J by 8 bases, with 8 bases between. Looked up from germline, CDR1 is MNHEY and CDR2 is SMNVEV (reference sequence). CDR3 size: 13 residues. CDR3 residues: CASSLWGGEKLFF. The CDR3 coding sequence is TGTGCCAGCAGTTTATGGGGGGGGGAAAAACTGTTTTTT.

CDR3 loop: CSVPRGSTGRNQPQHF. Here the CDR3 DNA reads TGCAGCGTTCCAAGGGGGTCGACAGGAAGGAATCAGCCCCAGCATTTT. The chain couples TRBV29-1 to TRBJ1-5, with a weak D call TRBD1 (6 bases). V was clipped by 5 bases and J by 4 bases, with 21 bases between them. Germline lookup yields CDR1 SQVTM and CDR2 ANQGSEA. CDR3 length: 16 residues.

The CDR3 sequence is CASGVAVYSYNEQFF. For the CDR3, the DNA is TGTGCCAGCGGGGTAGCGGTTTACTCCTACAATGAGCAGTTCTTC. The V call is TRBV6-1, the J call TRBJ2-1; D is perhaps TRBD2 (6 bases). Germline values: CDR1 MNHNS, CDR2 SASEGT. CDR3 length: 15 residues. V lost 8 bases and J 0 bases, leaving 14 bases between the germline ends.

The chain joins TRBV7-9 to TRBJ1-1, with D possibly being TRBD1 (5 bases). Germline CDR1 SEHNR, CDR2 FQNEAQ (reference sequence). V lost 5 bases and J lost 5, with 15 bases in between. This CDR3 contains 14 residues. CDR3 residues: CASSLGGGATEAFF. The CDR3, as DNA: TGTGCCAGCAGCCTAGGTGGAGGGGCAACTGAAGCTTTCTTT. Drawing the rest from reference TRBV7-9 and TRBJ1-1, the complete variable domain is DTGVSQNPRHKITKRGQNVTFRCDPISEHNRLYWYRQTLGQGPEFLTYFQNEAQLEKSRLLSDRFSAERPKGSFSTLEIQRTEQGDSAMYLCASSLGGGATEAFFGQGTRLTVV.

The gene calls are TRBV5-1 and TRBJ2-7; D may be TRBD2 (6 bases). The CDR3 extends over 14 amino acids. Trimming cost V 2 bases and J 2 bases, with 11 bases left between them. Germline CDR1 SGHRS, CDR2 YFSETQ. CDR3 sequence (DNA): TGCGCCAGCAGCTTAGGCAGGGAGGCCTACGAGCAGTACTTC. It specifies CASSLGREAYEQYF.

V usage is TRBV5-8 and J usage is TRBJ2-1, with D maybe TRBD2 (5 bases). Per the germline V gene, CDR1 is SGHTS and CDR2 is YDEGEE. CDR3 size: 14 residues. V gave up 6 bases and J gave up 8 bases, with 18 bases separating them. The CDR3 sequence: CASNAGVPSYEQFF. As DNA, the CDR3 is TGTGCCAGCAACGCCGGGGTACCTTCGTATGAGCAGTTCTTC.

This chain uses TRBV7-2 with TRBJ2-7; 7 positions agree with TRBD1. This CDR3 has 14 amino acids. Germline lookup yields CDR1 SGHTA and CDR2 FQGNSA. Unmatched junction bases numbered 5, after V lost 4 bases and J lost 2 bases. The CDR3 region has the DNA TGTGCCAGCAGCTCCAACAGGGGCACCTACGAGCAGTACTTC. It is translated as CASSSNRGTYEQYF.

V and J are TRBV7-2 and TRBJ2-3, with unresolved D. Trimming took off 1 base at V and 0 bases at J, with 8 bases between the two ends. There are 15 residues in the CDR3. CDR1 SGHTA and CDR2 FQGNSA come from the germline V gene. The CDR3 protein is CASSLGLGSTDTQYF. CDR3 coding DNA: TGTGCCAGCAGCTTAGGGCTAGGAAGCACAGATACGCAGTATTTT. The full variable domain, rest sourced from reference TRBV7-2 and TRBJ2-3, is GAGVSQSPSNKVTEKGKDVELRCDPISGHTALYWYRQSLGQGLEFLIYFQGNSAPDKSGLPSDRFSAERTGGSVSTLTIQRTQQEDSAVYLCASSLGLGSTDTQYFGPGTRLTVL.

This chain connects TRBV2 to TRBJ1-4, with 7 bases that match TRBD1. V shed 6 bases, J shed 2 bases, and the junction held 3 bases outside the gene matches. The CDR3 has 14 amino acids. Germline CDR1 and CDR2: SNHLY and FYNNEI. CDR3 amino acids: CASRLGQTNEKLFF. Written as DNA, the CDR3 is TGTGCCAGCAGACTGGGACAGACTAATGAAAAACTGTTTTTT.

The chain combines TRBV5-6 with TRBJ1-1; TRBD1 matches at 9 bases. The CDR3 length is 17 residues. Germline V lookup: CDR1 SGHDT, CDR2 YYEEEE. V lost 3 bases and J lost 2; bases outside the gene matches: 11. The CDR3 is CASSSGGTGRPNTEAFF. The CDR3 coding sequence is TGTGCCAGCAGCTCAGGGGGGACAGGGCGCCCAAACACTGAAGCTTTCTTT.

This chain links TRBV7-9 with TRBJ1-2, with TRBD1 matching over 8 bases. Germline V gene sequence: CDR1 SEHNR, CDR2 FQNEAQ (reference sequence). Trimming took 5 bases from V and 8 from J; bases not matched to a gene: 13. The CDR3 length is 15 residues. The chain's CDR3 is CASSPTDRESAGYTF. DNA of the CDR3: TGTGCCAGCAGCCCCACGGACAGGGAGTCGGCGGGCTACACCTTC.

The V gene is TRBV28, the J gene TRBJ1-3, with D perhaps TRBD1 (6 bases). V lost 7 bases to trimming and J lost 1 base, with 14 bases between them. The CDR3 is 15 residues long. CDR1 MDHEN and CDR2 SYDVKM come from the germline V gene. The chain's CDR3 is CASTPGQNSGNTIYF. The CDR3 DNA reads TGTGCCAGCACCCCCGGACAGAATTCTGGAAACACCATATATTTT.

The rearrangement uses TRBV5-1 and TRBJ1-1; D call uncertain. Looked up from germline, CDR1 is SGHRS and CDR2 is YFSETQ. Trimming took off 4 bases at V and 4 bases at J, with 14 bases between the two ends. The CDR3 extends over 14 amino acids. The CDR3 coding sequence is TGCGCCAGCAGCCTGGACCGGGGTGGCACTGAAGCTTTCTTT. Translation gives CASSLDRGGTEAFF.

The gene calls are TRBV7-8 and TRBJ1-4; D gene uncertain. Germline-derived CDR1 and CDR2 are SGHVS and FQNEAQ. V lost 0 bases and J lost 4, with 9 bases in between. The CDR3 is 15 residues long. Here the CDR3 reads CASSLAVRHNEKLFF. DNA of the CDR3: TGTGCCAGCAGCTTAGCAGTCAGGCATAATGAAAAACTGTTTTTT.

The DNA for the CDR3 is TGTGCCAGCAGCTCCCCCACAGGGGGCGGGCATGAGCAGTTCTTC. Its translation is CASSSPTGGGHEQFF. The chain employs TRBV7-9 and TRBJ2-1; 9 positions match TRBD1. Unmatched junction bases numbered 9, after V lost 4 bases and J lost 8 bases. The length of the CDR3 is 15 residues. The germline CDR1 and CDR2 sequences are SEHNR and FQNEAQ (reference sequence).

The CDR3 nucleotides read TGTGCTAGTGGTTTGACCCCCAGGGGACAGGGAGAGACCCAGTACTTC. It is translated as CASGLTPRGQGETQYF. The V gene is TRBV12-5, the J gene TRBJ2-5, with TRBD1 matching over 9 bases. CDR1 and CDR2 (germline): LGHNT, FRNRAP. This CDR3 has 16 residues. Unmatched junction bases numbered 8, after V lost 2 bases and J lost 4 bases. The full variable domain, with the rest looked up from reference TRBV12-5 and TRBJ2-5, is DARVTQTPRHKVTEMGQEVTMRCQPILGHNTVFWYRQTMMQGLELLAYFRNRAPLDDSGMPKDRFSAEMPDATLATLKIQPSEPRDSAVYFCASGLTPRGQGETQYFGPGTRLLVL.

V usage is TRBV19 and J usage is TRBJ1-3; D remains unclear. Germline loops: CDR1 LNHDA, CDR2 SQIVND (reference sequence). V lost 2 bases and J 8 bases, leaving 13 bases between the germline ends. The CDR3 is 14 amino acids. This CDR3 reads CASSILPVPDTIYF. The CDR3 nucleotides are TGTGCCAGTAGTATACTGCCCGTCCCGGACACCATATATTTT.

The chain combines TRBV21-1 with TRBJ2-1; the table's D call, TRBD1, was not checked against the DNA. TRBV21-1 is a listed pseudogene. CDR3 size: 16 residues. Here the CDR3 DNA reads TGTGCCAGCAGCACACTACAGGTGGTGGCCTACAATGAGCAGTTCTTC. This translates into CASSTLQVVAYNEQFF.

The V and J genes are TRBV4-1 and TRBJ1-1, with 8 bases that match TRBD1. V trimming: 3 bases; J trimming: 4 bases; junction bases outside the gene matches: 7. The CDR3 consists of 15 residues. The germline V gene has CDR1 MGHRA and CDR2 YSYEKL. The CDR3 sequence is CASSHLTGVVTEAFF. The CDR3 region has the DNA TGCGCCAGCAGCCATCTGACAGGGGTGGTCACTGAAGCTTTCTTT.

J is TRBJ1-1 and V is TRBV4-1; 8 nucleotides match TRBD1. The germline V gene encodes CDR1 MGHRA and CDR2 YSYEKL. V shed 0 bases, J shed 0 bases, and the junction held 6 bases outside the gene matches. This CDR3 is 17 amino acids long. The CDR3 nucleotides read TGCGCCAGCAGCCAAGATCCCGACAGGGGCCTGAACACTGAAGCTTTCTTT. Translation: CASSQDPDRGLNTEAFF.

The chain has TRBV12-5 and TRBJ2-1; 12 positions agree with TRBD2. The CDR3 sequence is 15 residues long. In germline, CDR1 is LGHNT, CDR2 FRNRAP. Trimming at V came to 5 bases and at J to 4 bases, leaving 3 bases not matched to a gene. Here the CDR3 reads CASGQLAGGYNEQFF. The CDR3 DNA reads TGTGCTAGTGGTCAACTAGCGGGAGGTTACAATGAGCAGTTCTTC.